This entry lists 31 T cell receptor beta chains sequenced from one sample in a study of T cells after yellow fever vaccination (dated by TCRdb to between 2017 and 2020). Receptors were amplified or captured by 5' RACE. Sequencing relied on an Illumina HiSeq 2500. The raw public reads went through TCRdb reprocessing: fastp at Q25, MiXCR clone calling, in-frame beta chains kept. A single entry per CDR3 protein holds the most common genes and DNA from its merged rows. A total of about 360,000 distinct CDR3 sequences appear in this sample, 6.2% of them only once. The top ten clones comprise 15% of the sample. The treatment or condition label on this specimen signifies: live attenuated yellow fever vaccine strain. The material was PBMCs, obtained 5 days after the yellow fever booster vaccination. These receptor sequences come from a man aged 30 to 45 who received the YFV17D yellow fever vaccine.

In its sample, this clonotype was seen a few times. This sequence joins TRBV12-3 or TRBV12-4 and TRBJ1-6; D is uncertain. Between the trimmed V and J ends, which lost 8 bases and 7 bases, there was a span of 6 bases. The CDR3 runs to 11 residues. The CDR3 region is CASGTNSPLHF. As DNA, the CDR3 is TGTGCCAGCGGCACCAATTCACCCCTCCACTTT.

There are a few counts of this clonotype. CDR3 bases: TGCGCCAGCCAGAAAAGCGACACAGATACGCAGTATTTT. It yields the protein CASQKSDTDTQYF. The gene calls are TRBV5-1 and TRBJ2-3, with unresolved D. Looked up from germline, CDR1 is SGHRS and CDR2 is YFSETQ. CDR3 length: 13 residues. The ends were cut back, 7 bases at V and 2 bases at J, with 11 bases in the middle.

This clonotype was seen a handful of times. CDR3 sequence reads: CASSPRGAGVEKLFF. The CDR3 nucleotides read TGTGCCAGTAGTCCACGGGGCGCCGGAGTTGAAAAACTGTTTTTT. V is TRBV19 and J is TRBJ1-4, with D tentatively TRBD1 (5 bases). The CDR3 is 15 residues long. V was cut by 5 bases and J by 7 bases, with 17 bases left in between. Germline V gene lookup returns CDR1 LNHDA and CDR2 SQIVND (reference sequence).

This clonotype was counted only a few times. The rearrangement joins TRBV7-6 to TRBJ2-1; D gene ambiguous. The CDR3 is made up of 14 amino acids. The germline gives CDR1 SGHVS, CDR2 FNYEAQ. With 5 bases removed from V and 0 bases from J, the gap between germline ends came to 8 bases. CDR3 sequence reads: CASSHIDSYNEQFF. CDR3 sequence (DNA): TGTGCCAGCAGCCACATCGACTCCTACAATGAGCAGTTCTTC.

The V and J genes are TRBV19 and TRBJ2-2, with D possibly TRBD2 on 6 matching bases. Trimming removed 4 bases from V and 6 bases from J, with 12 bases in between. The CDR3 is 14 residues long. The germline V gene encodes CDR1 LNHDA and CDR2 SQIVND (reference sequence). DNA for the CDR3: TGTGCCAGTAGTAAGTCCGGGAGCTCCGGGGAGCTGTTTTTT. It translates to CASSKSGSSGELFF.

This clonotype was seen ten or more times. The genes are TRBV6-1 and TRBJ2-2; D is unresolved. This CDR3 has 15 amino acids. The V end was cut by 5 bases, the J end by 6 bases, with 16 bases between. Per the germline V gene, CDR1 is MNHNS and CDR2 is SASEGT. CDR3 coding DNA: TGTGCCAGCAGTACGCCCAGTGGGTCCTCCGGGGAGCTGTTTTTT. Translation: CASSTPSGSSGELFF.

This clonotype showed up just a few times. The chain uses TRBV9 and TRBJ2-7; 8 nucleotides match TRBD1. Trimming at V came to 7 bases and at J to 2 bases, leaving 17 bases not matched to a gene. This CDR3 spans 17 amino acids. The germline V gene has CDR1 SGDLS and CDR2 YYNGEE. CDR3 coding DNA: TGTGCCAGCGCCCTGGGTGGGTCGGGACAGGCCCCCTACGAGCAGTACTTC. Translated: CASALGGSGQAPYEQYF. The entire variable domain, with the rest obtained from reference TRBV9 and TRBJ2-7, is as follows: DSGVTQTPKHLITATGQRVTLRCSPRSGDLSVYWYQQSLDQGLQFLIQYYNGEERAKGNILERFSAQQFPDLHSELNLSSLELGDSALYFCASALGGSGQAPYEQYFGPGTRLTVT.

This clonotype was recorded a few times. This sequence joins TRBV7-3 and TRBJ2-5; 8 nucleotides line up with TRBD1. Unmatched junction bases numbered 9, after V lost 0 bases and J lost 9 bases. Germline V gene sequence: CDR1 SGHTA, CDR2 FQGTGA. The CDR3 extends over 15 amino acids. The DNA of the CDR3 is TGTGCCAGCAGCTTAACGGGGGGACAGGAGTCGGCCCAGTACTTC. Its protein product is CASSLTGGQESAQYF.

This clonotype was observed a few times. This chain uses TRBV18 with TRBJ1-2; D is ambiguous. Germline V gene data show CDR1 as KGHSH and CDR2 as LQKENI. V was clipped by 0 bases and J by 2 bases, with 13 bases between them. This CDR3 is 16 amino acids long. CDR3 amino acids: CASSPPLEQRNYGYTF. DNA for the CDR3: TGTGCCAGCTCACCACCGTTGGAACAACGAAACTATGGCTACACCTTC.

This clonotype showed up many times. V and J are TRBV20-1 and TRBJ2-2; TRBD2 aligns across 8 bases. The length of the CDR3 is 17 residues. Germline V lookup: CDR1 DFQATT, CDR2 SNEGSKA (reference sequence). V shed 3 bases, J shed 4 bases, and the junction held 13 bases outside the gene matches. The CDR3 reads CSASLWGAGAGTGELFF. In nucleotides, the CDR3 is TGCAGTGCTAGTCTTTGGGGAGCGGGAGCGGGCACCGGGGAGCTGTTTTTT.

This clonotype has ten or more counts. This chain joins TRBV5-1 and TRBJ1-2; D is possibly TRBD1 (6 bases). Trimming cost V 0 bases and J 5 bases, with 11 bases left between them. Germline CDR1 and CDR2: SGHRS and YFSETQ. CDR3 length equals 14 residues. The CDR3, as DNA: TGCGCCAGCAGCTTGGCTCAGGGGTTATATGGCTACACCTTC. Amino acids: CASSLAQGLYGYTF. Based on the CDR3 plus reference TRBV5-1 and TRBJ1-2, the full variable domain is KAGVTQTPRYLIKTRGQQVTLSCSPISGHRSVSWYQQTPGQGLQFLFEYFSETQRNKGNFPGRFSGRQFSNSRSEMNVSTLELGDSALYLCASSLAQGLYGYTFGSGTRLTVV.

In its sample, this clonotype was seen many times. This chain links TRBV12-3 or TRBV12-4 with TRBJ2-7, with D tentatively TRBD2 (5 bases). V was clipped by 6 bases and J by 6 bases, with 9 bases between them. The CDR3 totals 11 residues. The CDR3 bases are TGTGCCAGCAGCCGAGGGTTCGAGCAGTACTTC. It translates to CASSRGFEQYF.

This clonotype was observed a few times. The chain carries TRBV29-1 and TRBJ2-5; tentative D call: TRBD1 (5 bases). The CDR3 consists of 12 residues. Germline V gene data show CDR1 as SQVTM and CDR2 as ANQGSEA. With 4 bases removed from V and 1 base from J, the gap between germline ends came to 7 bases. CDR3 amino acids: CSVGQSQETQYF. CDR3 DNA sequence: TGCAGCGTTGGACAGTCCCAAGAGACCCAGTACTTC.

In its sample, this clonotype was seen many times. The chain's CDR3 is CASSQDKGGWETQYF. The DNA for the CDR3 is TGCGCCAGCAGCCAAGATAAAGGAGGGTGGGAGACCCAGTACTTC. V usage is TRBV4-3 and J usage is TRBJ2-5, with TRBD2 as a possible D gene (6 bases). The CDR3 has 15 residues. Germline loops: CDR1 LGHNA, CDR2 YSLEER. V lost 0 bases and J lost 5, with 13 bases in between.

Written as DNA, the CDR3 is TGCAGTGCTAGGACAGGGCACGAAAAACTGTTTTTT. The encoded protein is CSARTGHEKLFF. The genes are TRBV20-1 and TRBJ1-4; 7 nucleotides agree with TRBD1. CDR3 length: 12 amino acids. V lost 3 bases, J lost 8 bases, and 3 bases stayed unmatched. The V gene's germline CDR1 is DFQATT and CDR2 SNEGSKA (reference sequence).

This clonotype was counted between two and nine times. The V call is TRBV18, the J call TRBJ2-7, with D possibly TRBD1 on 5 matching bases. This CDR3 is 12 amino acids long. The germline V gene encodes CDR1 KGHSH and CDR2 LQKENI. V lost 6 bases and J 6 bases, leaving 12 bases between the germline ends. CDR3 loop: CASSRQLSEQYF. CDR3 DNA: TGTGCCAGCTCGCGACAGCTCTCCGAGCAGTACTTC.

The V and J genes are TRBV29-1 and TRBJ2-1; D is undetermined. The CDR3 spans 13 residues. Germline V gene lookup returns CDR1 SQVTM and CDR2 ANQGSEA. The V and J ends lost 6 bases and 8 bases respectively, with 17 bases between them. The CDR3 coding sequence is TGCAGCGTACGTCCATCTGCCTGGGATGAGCAGTTCTTC. This gives the protein CSVRPSAWDEQFF.

In DNA, the CDR3 is TGTGCCAGCAGCTACAATAACTACGAGCAGTACTTC. Residues: CASSYNNYEQYF. J is TRBJ2-7 and V is TRBV7-2; the D is unclear. The germline V and J ends were trimmed by 4 bases and 3 bases, with 7 bases remaining between them. The V gene's germline CDR1 is SGHTA and CDR2 FQGNSA. The CDR3 length is 12 residues.

The chain uses TRBV7-2 and TRBJ2-7; D is uncertain. Germline V CDR1 and CDR2: SGHTA, FQGNSA. Between the trimmed V and J ends, which lost 0 bases and 0 bases, there was a span of 9 bases. The CDR3 loop spans 15 amino acids. For the CDR3, the DNA is TGTGCCAGCAGCTTAGCTGTCGGTGCCTCCTACGAGCAGTACTTC. Translated: CASSLAVGASYEQYF. Drawing the rest from reference TRBV7-2 and TRBJ2-7, the complete variable domain is GAGVSQSPSNKVTEKGKDVELRCDPISGHTALYWYRQSLGQGLEFLIYFQGNSAPDKSGLPSDRFSAERTGGSVSTLTIQRTQQEDSAVYLCASSLAVGASYEQYFGPGTRLTVT.

The gene calls are TRBV10-3 and TRBJ1-2; D gene uncertain. The V gene lost 6 bases and the J gene lost 8 bases, with 16 bases spanning the gap. This CDR3 comprises 13 residues. Germline V lookup: CDR1 ENHRY, CDR2 SYGVKD. The CDR3 reads CAIRGGKDSGYTF. CDR3 in DNA: TGTGCCATCAGGGGCGGGAAAGATAGCGGCTACACCTTC.

This clonotype was seen many times. A read error may produce the germline difference seen at one junction end. The rearrangement links TRBV7-2 to TRBJ2-1; D ambiguous. The germline V gene has CDR1 SGHTA and CDR2 FQGNSA. CDR3 size: 13 residues. The CDR3 DNA reads as TGTGCCAGCAGCCCCGACTCCGACAATGAGCAGTTCTTC. Protein: CASSPDSDNEQFF.

This clonotype was detected ten times or more. J is TRBJ1-2 and V is TRBV12-3 or TRBV12-4; TRBD1 agrees at 10 bases. This CDR3 region has 13 residues. Trimming cost V 6 bases and J 6 bases; bases outside gene matches: 4. The CDR3 sequence: CASSIGQGDGYTF. The CDR3 DNA follows: TGTGCCAGCAGCATAGGACAGGGGGATGGCTACACCTTC.

This clonotype was counted between two and nine times. The V call is TRBV4-3, the J call TRBJ2-4; possible D gene TRBD2, 5 bases. V lost 0 bases, J lost 7 bases, and 19 bases lay in between. Germline V gene data show CDR1 as LGHNA and CDR2 as YSLEER. The CDR3 spans 17 residues. The CDR3: CASSQDTDGGLRNIQYF. The CDR3 DNA reads TGCGCCAGCAGCCAAGATACGGACGGAGGTCTAAGGAACATTCAGTACTTC.

This sequence joins TRBV6-4 and TRBJ2-4; D unclear. The length of the CDR3 is 12 residues. Trimming removed 9 bases from V and 8 bases from J, with 14 bases in between. Germline V gene data show CDR1 as MRHNA and CDR2 as SNTAGT. DNA for the CDR3: TGTGCCAGGCGCCATTCGCTCTACATTCAGTACTTC. Residues: CARRHSLYIQYF.

The chain couples TRBV18 to TRBJ2-5, with D perhaps matching TRBD1 or TRBD2 (6 bases each). The V and J ends lost 2 bases and 4 bases respectively, with 14 bases between them. The CDR3 extends over 15 amino acids. The germline V gene encodes CDR1 KGHSH and CDR2 LQKENI. CDR3 protein: CASSPGSGGGETQYF. CDR3 bases: TGTGCCAGCTCACCAGGTAGCGGAGGGGGAGAGACCCAGTACTTC.

In DNA form, the CDR3 reads TGTGCCACCAGTGATTTGATTGACAGGGTACGGGATCAGCCCCAGCATTTT. It codes for CATSDLIDRVRDQPQHF. The chain combines TRBV24-1 with TRBJ1-5, with 7 bases aligning to TRBD1. Germline assignment: CDR1 KGHDR and CDR2 SFDVKD. The junction had 9 bases not matched to a gene; V was cut back by 0 bases and J by 5 bases. This CDR3 has 17 residues.

This chain joins TRBV11-3 and TRBJ2-2; TRBD2 matches at 9 bases. This CDR3 is 17 amino acids long. Germline V gene data show CDR1 as SGHNT and CDR2 as YENEEA. V shed 1 base, J shed 1 base, and the junction held 4 bases outside the gene matches. CDR3 in DNA: TGTGCCAGCAGCTTAGGTTCTAGCGGGAAGAACACCGGGGAGCTGTTTTTT. This sequence encodes CASSLGSSGKNTGELFF.

This clonotype was detected only a few times. The V and J genes are TRBV20-1 and TRBJ2-3, with D uncertain. Germline CDR1 and CDR2: DFQATT and SNEGSKA (reference sequence). The CDR3 is 13 residues long. Trimming cost V 2 bases and J 4 bases, with 10 bases left between them. The CDR3 sequence is CSARRPTPDTQYF. CDR3 DNA: TGCAGTGCTAGACGCCCCACCCCAGATACGCAGTATTTT.

This rearrangement joins TRBV4-3 to TRBJ2-6; no firm D call. CDR1 is LGHNA, CDR2 YSLEER, per germline. The CDR3 spans 20 residues. V dropped 0 bases and J dropped 2 bases, with 20 bases sitting between them. The DNA of the CDR3 is TGCGCCAGCAGCCAAGAAGTTGGTACCTCTTATTTAGCTGGGGCCAACGTCCTGACTTTC. Encoded protein: CASSQEVGTSYLAGANVLTF.

This clonotype was seen ten or more times. The chain joins TRBV15 to TRBJ1-2; 10 bases are a match to TRBD1. The junction had 2 bases not matched to a gene; V was cut back by 6 bases and J by 1 base. Per the germline V gene, CDR1 is LNHNV and CDR2 is YYDKDF (reference sequence). There are 14 residues in the CDR3. CDR3 in amino acids: CATRGTGDNYGYTF. The CDR3 DNA follows: TGTGCCACCAGGGGGACAGGGGATAACTATGGCTACACCTTC.

This clonotype was observed a few times. Written as DNA, the CDR3 is TGTGCCACCGGAGTCGCCGCGAACACCGGGGAGCTGTTTTTT. It codes for CATGVAANTGELFF. The chain recombines TRBV24-1 with TRBJ2-2, with D uncertain. Trimming took off 9 bases at V and 0 bases at J, with 10 bases between the two ends. The CDR3 is 14 amino acids. Germline CDR1 and CDR2: KGHDR and SFDVKD.